The source of this TCR beta chain is a study of type 1 regulatory T cells. The CDR3 is 16 residues long. The trim removed 2 bases at V and 8 bases at J, leaving 11 bases unmatched. Per germline, CDR1 SGHDN and CDR2 FVKESK. TCRdb reanalysed the reads using MiXCR and keeps one entry per CDR3 protein. The sample yields 80,000 to 100,000 distinct CDR3 sequences, roughly 31% seen once. The sample consisted of CD4+ T cells, either the whole sample or a sorted fraction (not recorded which). This receptor was taken from a human donor in good health. V gene TRBV14 combines with J gene TRBJ2-1; TRBD2 matches 8 bases. The CDR3 reads CASSQPTGRGRDEQFF. For the CDR3, the DNA is TGTGCCAGCAGCCAACCCACCGGGAGGGGGAGGGATGAGCAGTTCTTC.